The clone carrying this TCR beta chain occurred a few times. This record belongs to a study of blood T cell repertoires in COVID-19. For the study at large: PBMCs, B-cell-depleted T cells, or T cells were the source of the cDNA or gDNA that made up the material.

Participant ages covered about 18 to 95 years across 25 or so US areas. Exposed enrollees had met someone with a PCR-confirmed or clinician-diagnosed COVID-19 case at some point within the 2 weeks before study entry. Authors' analysis steps: Cell counts per sample came from amplifying reference gene primers. TCRdb's copy holds only in-frame clones and misses some; the assay was immunoSEQ multiplex PCR. That table furnishes V, J and clone size, whereas the DNA furnished D and trimming. The sample gives around 340,000 clones, around nine tenths of which show up once; 0.85% to 1.3% is in the top ten. The sample consisted of PBMCs or T cells enriched from blood (not recorded which). This receptor was taken from a woman aged 25-40 years who had been exposed to COVID-19.

Written as DNA, the CDR3 is TGTGCCACCAGCAGTCCCAGGCTCTCGGACACTGAAGCTTTCTTT. Translating gives CATSSPRLSDTEAFF. The chain recombines TRBV15 with TRBJ1-1, with D uncertain. CDR3 size: 15 residues. V dropped 3 bases and J dropped 3 bases, with 14 bases sitting between them. Germline CDR1 is LNHNV and CDR2 is YYDKDF (reference sequence).